This TCR beta chain came from a study of CD8 T cells in Susac syndrome. After extraction with the RNeasy kit, roughly 0.45 to 1 ug of the RNA was reverse transcribed using random hexamers. It was immunoSEQ multiplex PCR that amplified TCR beta CDR3 across 54 Vbeta and 13 Jbeta. Each CDR3 protein gets one entry after TCRdb re-called the immunoSEQ multiplex PCR reads with MiXCR. The table includes more than 150,000 distinct CDR3 sequences, around 95% detected once. The CDR3 is made up of 17 amino acids. V lost 2 bases and J 3 bases, leaving 20 bases between the germline ends. Germline V gene sequence: CDR1 GTSNPN, CDR2 SVGIG (reference sequence). Regarding the study as a whole: That the number of individuals in its TCR sequencing and HLA analysis was relatively small was acknowledged by the study.

The authors carried out high-throughput sequencing of TCR beta. They applied it to CD8+ and CD4+ T cells obtained from blood. The multiple sclerosis control group consisted of treatment-naive patients whose relapsing-remitting disease, which was either stable or active, fulfilled revised McDonald criteria. With regard to this clonotype: What it binds is not known.

The rearrangement links TRBV30 to TRBJ2-1; D might be TRBD2 (7 bases). The clonotype was recovered from a human donor with multiple sclerosis. The source material was CD8+ T cells from PBMCs. The CDR3 nucleotides read TGTGCCTGGAGTCTAGGAACGCGGGGGCCCTTCTACAATGAGCAGTTCTTC. Protein product: CAWSLGTRGPFYNEQFF.